This T cell receptor (beta chain) was sequenced in a study of beta chain features in type 1 diabetes. Study-level findings and limits: Patients with type 1 diabetes carried fewer insertions and had more deletions at their VDJ junctions.

What was sequenced were expressed TCRB transcripts, since all of the isolated RNA had been reverse transcribed. TCRdb's copy holds only in-frame clones and misses some; the assay was immunoSEQ multiplex PCR. The table has 350,000 or so clones, around 20% seen once; the top ten hold approximately 0.041%. V lost 3 bases, J lost 4 bases, and 5 bases stayed unmatched. This CDR3 contains 13 residues. Germline V gene data show CDR1 as SQVTM and CDR2 as ANQGSEA. In regard to this clone: Antigen specificity is unknown.

The receptor was derived from a woman between 18 and 29 years old in good health. This chain links TRBV29-1 with TRBJ1-2; TRBD1 agrees at 7 bases. Material: naive CD4+ T cells from blood. The CDR3 nucleotides are TGCAGCGTTGAGCGACAGGGTGCCTATGGCTACACCTTC. It specifies CSVERQGAYGYTF.